This T cell receptor beta chain was sequenced in a study of shared clonotypes between healthy human individuals. Overall study results and limits: Some clonotypes were shared by all four sorted-subset donors, while others were not shared. The non-shared ones had lower generation probabilities than the shared ones. Represented genetic and exposure-history diversity was restricted by having few donors.

Measured with immunoSEQ multiplex PCR; TCRdb has only the in-frame clones, and not every one. There are a few million clones in the sample; 80% to 95% occur only once, and approximately 1.6% lies in the top ten. V lost 0 bases and J lost 3; bases outside the gene matches: 6. There are 16 residues in the CDR3. For this clone: Its target is not known.

Only CD45RO-negative cells positively selected for CCR7 counted as naive CD8 cells, so terminally differentiated effector memory CD45RA+ cells were excluded. This sequence joins TRBV23-1 and TRBJ2-7; the match to TRBD2 covers 9 bases. TRBV23-1 is sorted into the ORF group, with uncertain function. The clonotype was recovered from a man between 18 and 35 years old in good health. Some clones in this sample may be carry-over from other donors' samples. The sample was naive CD8+ T cells from PBMCs. CDR3: CASSQSPSGAHYEQYF. In nucleotides, the CDR3 is TGCGCCAGCAGTCAATCCCCTAGCGGGGCCCACTACGAGCAGTACTTC.